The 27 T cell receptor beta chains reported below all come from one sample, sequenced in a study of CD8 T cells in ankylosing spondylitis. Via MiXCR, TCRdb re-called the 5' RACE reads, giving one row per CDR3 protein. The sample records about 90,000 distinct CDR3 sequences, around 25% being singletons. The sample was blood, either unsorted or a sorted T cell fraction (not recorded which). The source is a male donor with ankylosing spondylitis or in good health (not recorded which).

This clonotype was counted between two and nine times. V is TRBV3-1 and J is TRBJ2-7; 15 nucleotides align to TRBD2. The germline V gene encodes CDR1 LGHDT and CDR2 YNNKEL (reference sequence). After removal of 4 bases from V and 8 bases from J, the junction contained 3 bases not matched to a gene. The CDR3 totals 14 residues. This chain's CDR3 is CASSLGLAGGKQYF. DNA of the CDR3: TGTGCCAGCAGCCTCGGACTAGCGGGAGGGAAGCAGTACTTC.

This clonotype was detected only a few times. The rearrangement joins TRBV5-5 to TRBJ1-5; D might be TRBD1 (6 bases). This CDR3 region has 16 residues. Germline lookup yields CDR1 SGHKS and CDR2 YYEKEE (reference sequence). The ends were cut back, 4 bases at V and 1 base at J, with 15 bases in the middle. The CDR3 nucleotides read TGTGCCAGCAGCACATGGGGGGGCGAGAGCAATCAGCCCCAGCATTTT. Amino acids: CASSTWGGESNQPQHF.

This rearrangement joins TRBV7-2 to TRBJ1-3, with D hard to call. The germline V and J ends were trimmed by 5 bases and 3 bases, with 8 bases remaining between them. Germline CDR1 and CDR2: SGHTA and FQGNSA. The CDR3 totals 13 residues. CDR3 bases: TGTGCCAGCAGCAACCTCTTTGGAAACACCATATATTTT. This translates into CASSNLFGNTIYF.

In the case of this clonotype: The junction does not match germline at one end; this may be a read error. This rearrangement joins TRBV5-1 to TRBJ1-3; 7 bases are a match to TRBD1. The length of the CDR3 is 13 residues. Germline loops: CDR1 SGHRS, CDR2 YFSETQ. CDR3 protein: CASSLRGGTTIYF. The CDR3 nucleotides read TGCGCCAGCAGCCTCAGGGGGGGAACCACCATATATTTT.

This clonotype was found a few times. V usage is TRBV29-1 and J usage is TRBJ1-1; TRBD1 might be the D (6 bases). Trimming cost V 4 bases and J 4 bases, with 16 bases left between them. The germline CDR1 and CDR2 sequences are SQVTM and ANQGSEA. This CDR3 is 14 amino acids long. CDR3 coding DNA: TGCAGCGTTGGAAGGGGGGCGAGGAGCACTGAAGCTTTCTTT. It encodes CSVGRGARSTEAFF.

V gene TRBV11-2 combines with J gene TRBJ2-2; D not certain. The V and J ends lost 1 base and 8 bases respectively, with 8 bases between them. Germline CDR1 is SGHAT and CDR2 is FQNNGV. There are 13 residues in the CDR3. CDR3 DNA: TGTGCCAGCAGCTTAGTGGTCGGGGGGGAGCTGTTTTTT. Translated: CASSLVVGGELFF. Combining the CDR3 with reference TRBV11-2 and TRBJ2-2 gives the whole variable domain EAGVAQSPRYKIIEKRQSVAFWCNPISGHATLYWYQQILGQGPKLLIQFQNNGVVDDSQLPKDRFSAERLKGVDSTLKIQPAKLEDSAVYLCASSLVVGGELFFGEGSRLTVL.

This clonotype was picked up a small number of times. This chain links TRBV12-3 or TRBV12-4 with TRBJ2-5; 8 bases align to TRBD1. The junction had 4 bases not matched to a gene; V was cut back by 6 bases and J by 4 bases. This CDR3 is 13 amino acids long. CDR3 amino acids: CASSSGQVETQYF. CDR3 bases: TGTGCCAGCAGCTCGGGACAGGTAGAGACCCAGTACTTC.

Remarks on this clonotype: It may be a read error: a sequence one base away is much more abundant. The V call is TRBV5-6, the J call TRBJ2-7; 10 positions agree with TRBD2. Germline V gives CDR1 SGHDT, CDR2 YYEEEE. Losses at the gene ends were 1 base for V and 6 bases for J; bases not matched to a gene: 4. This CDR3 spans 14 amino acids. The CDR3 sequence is CASSLTSGNCEQYF. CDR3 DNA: TGTGCCAGCAGCTTGACTAGCGGGAACTGCGAGCAGTACTTC.

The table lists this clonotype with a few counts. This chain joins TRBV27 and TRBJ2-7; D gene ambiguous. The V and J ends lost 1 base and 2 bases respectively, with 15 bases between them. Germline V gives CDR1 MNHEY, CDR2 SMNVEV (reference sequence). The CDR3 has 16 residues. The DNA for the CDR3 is TGTGCCAGCAGTTTATTTGGGGAAGCCTTTCCCTACGAGCAGTACTTC. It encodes CASSLFGEAFPYEQYF.

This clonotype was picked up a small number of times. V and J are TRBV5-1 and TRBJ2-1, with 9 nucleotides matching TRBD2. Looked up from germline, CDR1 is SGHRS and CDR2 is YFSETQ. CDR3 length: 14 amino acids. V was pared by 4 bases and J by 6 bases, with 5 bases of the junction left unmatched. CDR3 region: CASSETSGSNEQFF. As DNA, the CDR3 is TGCGCCAGCAGCGAGACTAGCGGATCCAATGAGCAGTTCTTC.

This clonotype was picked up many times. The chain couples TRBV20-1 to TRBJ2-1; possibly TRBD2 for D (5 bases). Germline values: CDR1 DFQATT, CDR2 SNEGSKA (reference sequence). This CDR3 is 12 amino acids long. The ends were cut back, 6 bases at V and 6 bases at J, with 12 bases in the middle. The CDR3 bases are TGCAGTGCCCCTGTGGGAGTCAATGAGCAGTTCTTC. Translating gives CSAPVGVNEQFF.

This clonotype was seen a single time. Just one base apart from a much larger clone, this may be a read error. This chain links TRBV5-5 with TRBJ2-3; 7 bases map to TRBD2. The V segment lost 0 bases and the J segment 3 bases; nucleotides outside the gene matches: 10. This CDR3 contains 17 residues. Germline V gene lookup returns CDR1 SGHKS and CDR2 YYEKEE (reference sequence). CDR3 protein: CASSLVSGAGGTDTQYF. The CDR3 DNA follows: TGTGCCAGCAGCTTGGTGTCGGGAGCCGGGGGGACAGATACGCAGTATTTT.

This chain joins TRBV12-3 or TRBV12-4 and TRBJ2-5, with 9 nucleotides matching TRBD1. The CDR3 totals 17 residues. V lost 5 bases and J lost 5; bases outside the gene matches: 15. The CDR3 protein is CASSLTGTGNAEETQYF. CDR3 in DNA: TGTGCCAGCAGTCTTACCGGGACAGGGAATGCGGAGGAGACCCAGTACTTC.

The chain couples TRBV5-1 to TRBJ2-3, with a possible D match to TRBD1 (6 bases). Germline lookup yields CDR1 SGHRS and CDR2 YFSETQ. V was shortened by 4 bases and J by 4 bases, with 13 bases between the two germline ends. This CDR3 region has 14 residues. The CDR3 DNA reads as TGCGCCAGCAGCGATACAGGGTCCGCAGATACGCAGTATTTT. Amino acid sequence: CASSDTGSADTQYF.

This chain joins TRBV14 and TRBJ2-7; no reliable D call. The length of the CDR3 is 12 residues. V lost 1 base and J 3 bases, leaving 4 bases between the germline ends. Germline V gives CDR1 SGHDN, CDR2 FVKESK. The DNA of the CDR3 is TGTGCCAGCAGCCAAGCCAACTACGAGCAGTACTTC. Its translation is CASSQANYEQYF.

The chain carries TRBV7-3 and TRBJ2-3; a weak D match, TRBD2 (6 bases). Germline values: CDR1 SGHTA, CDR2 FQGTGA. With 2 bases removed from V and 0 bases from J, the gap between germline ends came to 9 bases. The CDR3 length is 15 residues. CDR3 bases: TGTGCCAGCAGCTTATGGGCGGGGAGCACAGATACGCAGTATTTT. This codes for CASSLWAGSTDTQYF.

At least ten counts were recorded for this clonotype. CDR3 sequence: CSAGLAYEQYF. In nucleotides, the CDR3 is TGCAGTGCTGGACTAGCCTACGAGCAGTACTTC. The V and J genes are TRBV20-1 and TRBJ2-7; 7 positions match TRBD2. CDR1 is DFQATT and CDR2 is SNEGSKA in the germline V gene (reference sequence). This CDR3 is 11 amino acids long. The ends lost 5 bases at V and 2 bases at J; junction bases unmatched: 0.

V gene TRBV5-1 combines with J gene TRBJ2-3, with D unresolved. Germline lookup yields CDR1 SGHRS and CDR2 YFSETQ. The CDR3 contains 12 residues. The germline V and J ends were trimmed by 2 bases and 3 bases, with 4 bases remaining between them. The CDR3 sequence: CASSFTTDTQYF. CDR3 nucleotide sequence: TGCGCCAGCAGCTTTACTACAGATACGCAGTATTTT. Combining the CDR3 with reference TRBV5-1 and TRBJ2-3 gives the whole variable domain KAGVTQTPRYLIKTRGQQVTLSCSPISGHRSVSWYQQTPGQGLQFLFEYFSETQRNKGNFPGRFSGRQFSNSRSEMNVSTLELGDSALYLCASSFTTDTQYFGPGTRLTVL.

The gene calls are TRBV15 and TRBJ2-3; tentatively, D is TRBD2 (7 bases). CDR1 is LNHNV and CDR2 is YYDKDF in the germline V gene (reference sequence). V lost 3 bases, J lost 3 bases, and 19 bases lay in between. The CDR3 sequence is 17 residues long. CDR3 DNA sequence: TGTGCCACCAGCAGCCATCTTCCGGGGGGCGCAACAGATACGCAGTATTTT. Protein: CATSSHLPGGATDTQYF. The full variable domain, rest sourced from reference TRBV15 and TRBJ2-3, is DAMVIQNPRYQVTQFGKPVTLSCSQTLNHNVMYWYQQKSSQAPKLLFHYYDKDFNNEADTPDNFQSRRPNTSFCFLDIRSPGLGDTAMYLCATSSHLPGGATDTQYFGPGTRLTVL.

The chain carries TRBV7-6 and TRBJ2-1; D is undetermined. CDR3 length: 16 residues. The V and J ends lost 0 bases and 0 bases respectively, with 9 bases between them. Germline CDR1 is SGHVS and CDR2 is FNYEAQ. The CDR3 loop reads CASSLAVPNSYNEQFF. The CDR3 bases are TGTGCCAGCAGCTTAGCCGTGCCAAACTCCTACAATGAGCAGTTCTTC. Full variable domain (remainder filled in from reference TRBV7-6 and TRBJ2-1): GAGVSQSPRYKVTKRGQDVALRCDPISGHVSLYWYRQALGQGPEFLTYFNYEAQQDKSGLPNDRFSAERPEGSISTLTIQRTEQRDSAMYRCASSLAVPNSYNEQFFGPGTRLTVL.

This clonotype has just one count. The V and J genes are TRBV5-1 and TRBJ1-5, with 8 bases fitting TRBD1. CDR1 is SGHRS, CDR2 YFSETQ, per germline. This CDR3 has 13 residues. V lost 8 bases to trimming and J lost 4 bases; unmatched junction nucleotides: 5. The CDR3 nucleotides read TGCGCCAGTGCAGGGGGCGAAAATCAGCCCCAGCATTTT. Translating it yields CASAGGENQPQHF.

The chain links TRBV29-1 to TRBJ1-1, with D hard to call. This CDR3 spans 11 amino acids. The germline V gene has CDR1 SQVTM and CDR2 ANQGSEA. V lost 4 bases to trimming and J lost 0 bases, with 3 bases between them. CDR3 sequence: CSVAMNTEAFF. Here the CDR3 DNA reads TGCAGCGTTGCAATGAACACTGAAGCTTTCTTT.

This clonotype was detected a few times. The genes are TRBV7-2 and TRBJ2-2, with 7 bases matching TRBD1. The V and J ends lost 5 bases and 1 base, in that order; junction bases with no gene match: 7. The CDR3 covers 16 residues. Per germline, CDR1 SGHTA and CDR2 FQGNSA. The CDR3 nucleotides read TGTGCCAGCAGCCCCCAAGGGGGCGGGAACACCGGGGAGCTGTTTTTT. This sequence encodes CASSPQGGGNTGELFF.

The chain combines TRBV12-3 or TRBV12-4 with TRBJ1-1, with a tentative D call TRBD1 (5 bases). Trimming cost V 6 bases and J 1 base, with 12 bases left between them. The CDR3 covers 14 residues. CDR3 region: CASRAGRQNTEAFF. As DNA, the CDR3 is TGTGCCAGCAGGGCGGGACGTCAGAACACTGAAGCTTTCTTT.

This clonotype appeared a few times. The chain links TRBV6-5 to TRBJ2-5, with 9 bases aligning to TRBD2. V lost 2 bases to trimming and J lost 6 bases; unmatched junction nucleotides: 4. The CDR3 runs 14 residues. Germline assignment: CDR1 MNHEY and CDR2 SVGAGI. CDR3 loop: CASSYAGGRKTQYF. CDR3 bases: TGTGCCAGCAGTTACGCGGGAGGGAGAAAGACCCAGTACTTC.

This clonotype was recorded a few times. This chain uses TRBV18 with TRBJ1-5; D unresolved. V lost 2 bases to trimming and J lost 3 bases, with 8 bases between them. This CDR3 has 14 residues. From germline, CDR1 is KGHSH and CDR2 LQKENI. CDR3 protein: CASSPELDNQPQHF. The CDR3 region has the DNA TGTGCCAGCTCACCAGAATTAGACAATCAGCCCCAGCATTTT.

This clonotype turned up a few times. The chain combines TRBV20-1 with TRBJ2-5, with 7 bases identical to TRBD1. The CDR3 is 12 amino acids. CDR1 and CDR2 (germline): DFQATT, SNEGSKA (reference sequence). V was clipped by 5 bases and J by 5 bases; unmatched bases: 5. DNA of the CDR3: TGCAGTGCTGTAGGGGGCGGGGAGACCCAGTACTTC. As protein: CSAVGGGETQYF.